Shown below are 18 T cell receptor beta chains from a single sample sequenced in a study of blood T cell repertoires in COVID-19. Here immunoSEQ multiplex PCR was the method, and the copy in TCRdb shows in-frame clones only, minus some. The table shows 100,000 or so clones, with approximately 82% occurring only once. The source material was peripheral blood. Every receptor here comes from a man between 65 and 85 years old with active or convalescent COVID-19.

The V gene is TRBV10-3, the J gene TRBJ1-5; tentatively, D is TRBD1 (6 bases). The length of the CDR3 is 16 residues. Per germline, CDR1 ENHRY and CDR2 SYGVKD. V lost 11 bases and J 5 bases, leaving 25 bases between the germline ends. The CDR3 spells CASSVVGQGIYQPQHF. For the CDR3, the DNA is TGTGCCTCCAGTGTTGTCGGGCAGGGGATATATCAGCCCCAGCATTTT.

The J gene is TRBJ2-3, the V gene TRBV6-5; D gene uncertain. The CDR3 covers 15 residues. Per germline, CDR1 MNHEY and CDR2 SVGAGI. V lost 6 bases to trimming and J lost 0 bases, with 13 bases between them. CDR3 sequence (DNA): TGTGCCAGCAGCCTTTCCTCTTCTAGCACAGATACGCAGTATTTT. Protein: CASSLSSSSTDTQYF.

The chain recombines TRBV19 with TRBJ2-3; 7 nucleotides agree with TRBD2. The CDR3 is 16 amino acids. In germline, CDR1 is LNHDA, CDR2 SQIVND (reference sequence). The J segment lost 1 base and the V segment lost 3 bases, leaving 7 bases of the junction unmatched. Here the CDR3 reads CASSMNGAGGTDTQYF. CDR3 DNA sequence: TGTGCCAGTAGTATGAATGGGGCGGGGGGCACAGATACGCAGTATTTT. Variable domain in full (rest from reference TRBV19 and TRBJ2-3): DGGITQSPKYLFRKEGQNVTLSCEQNLNHDAMYWYRQDPGQGLRLIYYSQIVNDFQKGDIAEGYSVSREKKESFPLTVTSAQKNPTAFYLCASSMNGAGGTDTQYFGPGTRLTVL.

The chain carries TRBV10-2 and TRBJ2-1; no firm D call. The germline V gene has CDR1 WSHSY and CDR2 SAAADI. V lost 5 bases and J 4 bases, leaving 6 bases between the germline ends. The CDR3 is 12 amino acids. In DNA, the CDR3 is TGCGCCAGCAGTAGAGTATACAATGAGCAGTTCTTC. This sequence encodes CASSRVYNEQFF.

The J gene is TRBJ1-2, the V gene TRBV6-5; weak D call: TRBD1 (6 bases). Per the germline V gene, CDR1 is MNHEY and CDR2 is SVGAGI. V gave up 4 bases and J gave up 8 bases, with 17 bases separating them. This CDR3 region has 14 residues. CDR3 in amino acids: CASSSTSGTKGYTF. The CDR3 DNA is TGTGCCAGCAGTTCTACCTCCGGGACAAAAGGCTACACCTTC.

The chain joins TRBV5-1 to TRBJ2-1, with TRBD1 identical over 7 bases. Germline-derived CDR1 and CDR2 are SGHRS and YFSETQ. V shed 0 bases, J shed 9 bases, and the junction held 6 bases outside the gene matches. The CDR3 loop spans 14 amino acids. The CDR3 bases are TGCGCCAGCAGCTTGGCTCAGGGGGTGGGTGAGCAGTTCTTC. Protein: CASSLAQGVGEQFF.

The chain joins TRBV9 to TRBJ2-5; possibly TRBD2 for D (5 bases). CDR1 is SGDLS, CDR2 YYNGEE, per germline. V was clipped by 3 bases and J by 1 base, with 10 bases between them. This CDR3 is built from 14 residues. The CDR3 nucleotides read TGTGCCAGCAGCGCCCACCGGGGCCAAGAGACCCAGTACTTC. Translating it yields CASSAHRGQETQYF.

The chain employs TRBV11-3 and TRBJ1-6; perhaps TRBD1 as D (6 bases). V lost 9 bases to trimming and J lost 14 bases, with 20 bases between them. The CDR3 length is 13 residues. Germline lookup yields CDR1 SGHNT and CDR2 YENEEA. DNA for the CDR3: TGTGCCAGTGGCCCCGGGGGGCGAACGGCCCTCCACTTT. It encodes CASGPGGRTALHF.

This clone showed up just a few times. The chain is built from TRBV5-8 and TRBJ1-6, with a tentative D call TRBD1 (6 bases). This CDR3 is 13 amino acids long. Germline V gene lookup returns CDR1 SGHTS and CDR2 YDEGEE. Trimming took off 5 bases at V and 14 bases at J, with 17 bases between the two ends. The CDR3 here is CASRPTGVSALHF. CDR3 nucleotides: TGTGCCAGCAGGCCGACAGGTGTCAGTGCCCTCCACTTT.

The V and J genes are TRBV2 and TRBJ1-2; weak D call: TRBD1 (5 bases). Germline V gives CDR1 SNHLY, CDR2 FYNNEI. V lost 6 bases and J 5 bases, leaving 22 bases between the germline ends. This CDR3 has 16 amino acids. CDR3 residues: CASSRISQGSSYGYTF. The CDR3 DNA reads TGTGCCAGCAGCAGGATTTCCCAGGGTTCCTCTTATGGCTACACCTTC.

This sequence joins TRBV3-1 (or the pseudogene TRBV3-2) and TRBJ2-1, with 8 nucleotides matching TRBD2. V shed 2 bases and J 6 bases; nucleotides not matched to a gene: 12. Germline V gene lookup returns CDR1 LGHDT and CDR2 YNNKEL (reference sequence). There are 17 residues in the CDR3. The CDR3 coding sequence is TGTGCCAGCAGCCAATTACTAGCGGTGGGGGGATCCAATGAGCAGTTCTTC. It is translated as CASSQLLAVGGSNEQFF.

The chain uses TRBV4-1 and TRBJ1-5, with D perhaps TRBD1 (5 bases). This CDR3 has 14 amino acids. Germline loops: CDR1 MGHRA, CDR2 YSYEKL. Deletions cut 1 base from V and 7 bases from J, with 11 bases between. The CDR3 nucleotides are TGCGCCAGCAGCCAAGGGGGGAGGGACCAGCCCCAGCATTTT. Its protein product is CASSQGGRDQPQHF.

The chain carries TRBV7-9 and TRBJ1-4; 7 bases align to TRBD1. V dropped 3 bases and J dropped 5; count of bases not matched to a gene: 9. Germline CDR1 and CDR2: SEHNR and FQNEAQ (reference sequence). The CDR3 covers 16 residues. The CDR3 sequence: CASSLGGGTVNEKLFF. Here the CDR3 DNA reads TGTGCCAGCAGCTTGGGGGGCGGGACAGTGAATGAAAAACTGTTTTTT.

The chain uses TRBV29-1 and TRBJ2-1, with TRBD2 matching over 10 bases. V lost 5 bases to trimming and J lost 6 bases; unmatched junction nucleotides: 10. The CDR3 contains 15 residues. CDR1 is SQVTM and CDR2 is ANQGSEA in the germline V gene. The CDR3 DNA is TGCAGCGTTAACCGGGGTAGCGGGGGGTTCAATGAGCAGTTCTTC. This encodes CSVNRGSGGFNEQFF.

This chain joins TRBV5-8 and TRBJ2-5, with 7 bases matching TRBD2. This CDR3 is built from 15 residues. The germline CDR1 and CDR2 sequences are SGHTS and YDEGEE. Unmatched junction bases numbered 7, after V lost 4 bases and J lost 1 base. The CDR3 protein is CASSGWGGRQETQYF. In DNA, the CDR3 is TGTGCCAGCAGCGGCTGGGGAGGGCGCCAAGAGACCCAGTACTTC.

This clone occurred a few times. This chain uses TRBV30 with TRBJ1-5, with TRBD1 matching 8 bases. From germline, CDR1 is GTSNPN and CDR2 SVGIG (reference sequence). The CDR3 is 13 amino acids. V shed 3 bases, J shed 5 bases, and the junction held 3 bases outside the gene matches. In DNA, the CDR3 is TGTGCCTGGAGCAGGGGGCGCGATCAGCCCCAGCATTTT. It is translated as CAWSRGRDQPQHF.

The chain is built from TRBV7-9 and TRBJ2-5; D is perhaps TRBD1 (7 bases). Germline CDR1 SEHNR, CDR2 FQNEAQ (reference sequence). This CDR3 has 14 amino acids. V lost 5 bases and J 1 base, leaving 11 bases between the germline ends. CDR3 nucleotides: TGTGCCAGCAGCCCAGGGGGGCTCCAAGAGACCCAGTACTTC. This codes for CASSPGGLQETQYF.

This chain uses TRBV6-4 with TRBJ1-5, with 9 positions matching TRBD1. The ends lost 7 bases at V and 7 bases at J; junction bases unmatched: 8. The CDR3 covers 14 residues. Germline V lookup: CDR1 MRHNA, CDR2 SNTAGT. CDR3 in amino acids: CASILTGGDQPQHF. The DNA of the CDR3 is TGTGCCAGCATTTTGACAGGGGGAGACCAGCCCCAGCATTTT.